This T cell receptor (beta chain) was recovered during a study of T-cell memory formation after mild COVID-19. Germline V gene lookup returns CDR1 MDHEN and CDR2 SYDVKM. The CDR3 is 16 amino acids. With 3 bases removed from V and 2 bases from J, the gap between germline ends came to 16 bases. This clonotype was detected ten times or more. What it binds is unknown. Overall study findings and caveats: Certain responding clones were present in pre-infection memory, suggesting participation of cross-reactive memory. Nothing confirmed that second-wave clones peaking on day 37 were specific for SARS-CoV-2. Mostly located in CM and EM were contracting CD4+ clones, with contracting CD8+ clones located in EMRA.

It was 5'RACE with constant-segment primers that produced the TCR alpha and TCR beta cDNA libraries, which carried sample barcodes and UMIs. TCRdb itself ran the 5' RACE reads through MiXCR, one entry per CDR3 protein. Among 210,000 or so distinct CDR3 sequences, 27% were seen once, and the ten largest hold about an eighth. The gene calls are TRBV28 and TRBJ1-1, with D perhaps TRBD1 (6 bases). The TCR comes from an adult woman who had mild COVID-19 (a few samples of this study predate the infection). Cell type and time point are not known. The sequenced sample was PBMCs or a T cell subset sorted from them (not recorded which). Written as DNA, the CDR3 is TGTGCCAGCAGTTTGTTGCGGCAGGGACAAAACACTGAAGCTTTCTTT. Translated, it gives CASSLLRQGQNTEAFF.